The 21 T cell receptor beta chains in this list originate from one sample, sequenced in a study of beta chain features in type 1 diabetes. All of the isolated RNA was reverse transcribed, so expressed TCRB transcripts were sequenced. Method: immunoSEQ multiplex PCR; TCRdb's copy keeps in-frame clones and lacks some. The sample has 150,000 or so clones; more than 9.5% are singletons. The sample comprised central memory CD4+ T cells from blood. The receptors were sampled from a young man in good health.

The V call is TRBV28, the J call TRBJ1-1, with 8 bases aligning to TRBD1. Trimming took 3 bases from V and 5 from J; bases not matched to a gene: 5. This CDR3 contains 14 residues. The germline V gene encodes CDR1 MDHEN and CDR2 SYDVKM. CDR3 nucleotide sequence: TGTGCCAGCAGTTTGACAGGGGCTAGGACTGAAGCTTTCTTT. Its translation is CASSLTGARTEAFF.

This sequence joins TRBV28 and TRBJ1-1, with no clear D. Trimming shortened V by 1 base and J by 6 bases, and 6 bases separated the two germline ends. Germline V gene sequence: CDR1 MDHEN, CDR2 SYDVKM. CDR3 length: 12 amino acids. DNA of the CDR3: TGTGCCAGCAGTTTATCGTTTGCTGAAGCTTTCTTT. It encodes CASSLSFAEAFF.

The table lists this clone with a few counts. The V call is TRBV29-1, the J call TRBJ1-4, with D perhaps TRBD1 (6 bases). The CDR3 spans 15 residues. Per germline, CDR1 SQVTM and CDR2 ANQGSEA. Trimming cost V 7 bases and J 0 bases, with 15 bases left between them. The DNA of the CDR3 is TGCAGCGCCTGGGACAACCCGGCAACTAATGAAAAACTGTTTTTT. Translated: CSAWDNPATNEKLFF.

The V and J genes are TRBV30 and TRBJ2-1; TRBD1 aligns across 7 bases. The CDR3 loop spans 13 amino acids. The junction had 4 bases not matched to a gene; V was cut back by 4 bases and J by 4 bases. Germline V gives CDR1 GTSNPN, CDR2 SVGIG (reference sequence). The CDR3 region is CAWTGGNYNEQFF. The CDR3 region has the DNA TGTGCCTGGACAGGGGGTAATTACAATGAGCAGTTCTTC. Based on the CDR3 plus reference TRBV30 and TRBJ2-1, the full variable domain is SQTIHQWPATLVQPVGSPLSLECTVEGTSNPNLYWYRQAAGRGLQLLFYSVGIGQISSEVPQNLSASRPQDRQFILSSKKLLLSDSGFYLCAWTGGNYNEQFFGPGTRLTVL.

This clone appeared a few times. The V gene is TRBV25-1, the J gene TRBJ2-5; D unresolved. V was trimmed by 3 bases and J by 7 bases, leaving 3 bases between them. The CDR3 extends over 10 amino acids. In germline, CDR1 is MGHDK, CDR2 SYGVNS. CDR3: CASSDVTQYF. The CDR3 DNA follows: TGTGCCAGCAGTGATGTGACCCAGTACTTC.

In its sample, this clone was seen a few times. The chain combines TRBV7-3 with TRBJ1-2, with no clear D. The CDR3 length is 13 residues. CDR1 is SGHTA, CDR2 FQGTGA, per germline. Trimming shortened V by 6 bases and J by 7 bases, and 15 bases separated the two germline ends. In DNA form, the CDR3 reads TGTGCCAGCAGTCAAACAGAAACTAGTGGCTACACCTTC. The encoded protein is CASSQTETSGYTF.

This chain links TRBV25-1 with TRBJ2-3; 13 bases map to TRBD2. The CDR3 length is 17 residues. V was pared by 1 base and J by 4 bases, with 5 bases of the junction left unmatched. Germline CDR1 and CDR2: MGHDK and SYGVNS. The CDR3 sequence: CASSELGLAGRADTQYF. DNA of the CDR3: TGTGCCAGCAGTGAATTGGGACTAGCGGGGAGGGCAGATACGCAGTATTTT.

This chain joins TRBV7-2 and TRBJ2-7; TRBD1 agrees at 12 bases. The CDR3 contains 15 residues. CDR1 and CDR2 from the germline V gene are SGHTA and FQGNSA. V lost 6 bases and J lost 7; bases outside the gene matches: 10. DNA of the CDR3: TGTGCCAGCAGTAACAGCGGGACAGGGGGCCGTGAGCAGTACTTC. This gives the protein CASSNSGTGGREQYF.

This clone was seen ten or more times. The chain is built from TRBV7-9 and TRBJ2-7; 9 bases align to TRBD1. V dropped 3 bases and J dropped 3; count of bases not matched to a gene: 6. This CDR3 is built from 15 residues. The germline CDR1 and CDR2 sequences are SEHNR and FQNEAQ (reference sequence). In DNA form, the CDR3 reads TGTGCCAGCAGCTTGAACCCGGGACAGGGCTACGAGCAGTACTTC. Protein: CASSLNPGQGYEQYF.

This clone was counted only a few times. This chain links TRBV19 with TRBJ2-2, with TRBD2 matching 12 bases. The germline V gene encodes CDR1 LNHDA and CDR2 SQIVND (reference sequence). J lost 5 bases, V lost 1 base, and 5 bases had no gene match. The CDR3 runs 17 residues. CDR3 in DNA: TGTGCCAGTAGTATAGTTCTAGCGGGAGGGCGAACCGGGGAGCTGTTTTTT. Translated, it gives CASSIVLAGGRTGELFF.

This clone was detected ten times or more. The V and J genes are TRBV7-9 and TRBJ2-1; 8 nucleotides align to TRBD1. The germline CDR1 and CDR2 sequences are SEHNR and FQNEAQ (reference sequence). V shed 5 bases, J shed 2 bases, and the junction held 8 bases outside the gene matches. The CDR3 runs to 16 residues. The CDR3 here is CASSPHRQGPYNEQFF. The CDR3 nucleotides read TGTGCCAGCAGCCCACACCGACAGGGGCCCTACAATGAGCAGTTCTTC.

This CDR3 reads CASSIRDHNSPLHF. CDR3 DNA sequence: TGTGCCAGTAGTATCCGGGACCATAATTCACCCCTCCACTTT. V gene TRBV19 combines with J gene TRBJ1-6; perhaps TRBD1 as D (5 bases). The germline V gene has CDR1 LNHDA and CDR2 SQIVND (reference sequence). The CDR3 has 14 residues. The germline V and J ends were trimmed by 3 bases and 5 bases, with 8 bases remaining between them. Full variable domain (remainder filled in from reference TRBV19 and TRBJ1-6): DGGITQSPKYLFRKEGQNVTLSCEQNLNHDAMYWYRQDPGQGLRLIYYSQIVNDFQKGDIAEGYSVSREKKESFPLTVTSAQKNPTAFYLCASSIRDHNSPLHFGNGTRLTVT.

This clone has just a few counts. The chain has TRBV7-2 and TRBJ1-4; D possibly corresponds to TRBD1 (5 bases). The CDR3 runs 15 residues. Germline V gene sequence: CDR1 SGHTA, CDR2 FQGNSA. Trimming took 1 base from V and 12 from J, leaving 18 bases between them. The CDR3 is CASSLGGAGLLELFF. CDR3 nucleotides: TGTGCCAGCAGCTTAGGGGGTGCAGGGCTTCTGGAACTGTTTTTT.

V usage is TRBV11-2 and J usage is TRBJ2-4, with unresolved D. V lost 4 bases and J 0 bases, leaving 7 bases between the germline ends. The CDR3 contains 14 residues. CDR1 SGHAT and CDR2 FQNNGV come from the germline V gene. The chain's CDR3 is CASSSRLAKNIQYF. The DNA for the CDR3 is TGTGCCAGCAGCTCCAGATTAGCCAAAAACATTCAGTACTTC.

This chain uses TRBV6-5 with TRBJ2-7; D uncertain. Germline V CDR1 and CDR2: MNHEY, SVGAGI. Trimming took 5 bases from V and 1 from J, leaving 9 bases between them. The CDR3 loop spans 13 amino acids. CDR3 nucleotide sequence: TGTGCCAGCAGTAGGGTAGGGTCCTACGAGCAGTACTTC. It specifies CASSRVGSYEQYF.

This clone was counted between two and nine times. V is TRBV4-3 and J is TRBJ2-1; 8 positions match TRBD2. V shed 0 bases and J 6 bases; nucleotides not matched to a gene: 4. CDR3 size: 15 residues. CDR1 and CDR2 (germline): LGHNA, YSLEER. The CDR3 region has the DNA TGCGCCAGCAGCCAAGATAGCGGGAAGGTCAATGAGCAGTTCTTC. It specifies CASSQDSGKVNEQFF.

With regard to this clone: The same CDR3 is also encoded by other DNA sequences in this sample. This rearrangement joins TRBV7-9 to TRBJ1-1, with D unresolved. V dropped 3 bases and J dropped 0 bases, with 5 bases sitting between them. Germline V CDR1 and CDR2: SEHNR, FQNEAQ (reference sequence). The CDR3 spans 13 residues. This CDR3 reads CASSFGMNTEAFF. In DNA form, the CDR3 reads TGTGCCAGCAGCTTCGGAATGAACACTGAAGCTTTCTTT.

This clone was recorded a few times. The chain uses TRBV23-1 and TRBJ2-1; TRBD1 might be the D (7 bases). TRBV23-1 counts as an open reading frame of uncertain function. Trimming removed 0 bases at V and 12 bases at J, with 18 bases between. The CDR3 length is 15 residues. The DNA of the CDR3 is TGCGCCAGCAGTCAATCAGGCGGGACAGCTTCATGGCAGTTCTTC. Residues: CASSQSGGTASWQFF.

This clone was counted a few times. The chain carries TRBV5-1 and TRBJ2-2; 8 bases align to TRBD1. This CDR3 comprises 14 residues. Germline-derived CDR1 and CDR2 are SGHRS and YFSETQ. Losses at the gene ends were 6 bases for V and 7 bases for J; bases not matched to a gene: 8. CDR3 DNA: TGCGCCAGCACCCCGACAGGGGAGAACGGGGAGCTGTTTTTT. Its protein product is CASTPTGENGELFF.

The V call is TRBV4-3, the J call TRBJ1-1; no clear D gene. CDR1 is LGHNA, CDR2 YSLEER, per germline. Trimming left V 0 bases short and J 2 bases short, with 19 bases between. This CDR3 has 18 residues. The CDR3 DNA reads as TGCGCCAGCAGCCAAGATAGGAGGCTAGGGCAAGTAAACACTGAAGCTTTCTTT. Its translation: CASSQDRRLGQVNTEAFF.

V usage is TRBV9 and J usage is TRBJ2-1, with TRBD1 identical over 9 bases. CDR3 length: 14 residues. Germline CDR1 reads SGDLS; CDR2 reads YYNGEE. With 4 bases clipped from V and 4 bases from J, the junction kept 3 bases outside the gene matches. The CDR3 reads CASSYGTGYNEQFF. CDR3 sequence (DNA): TGTGCCAGCAGCTACGGGACAGGGTACAATGAGCAGTTCTTC.